This T cell receptor (beta chain) was recorded in a study of T cells in Graves' hyperthyroidism and ophthalmopathy. Germline CDR1 is SQVTM and CDR2 is ANQGSEA. CDR3 size: 15 residues. V shed 3 bases and J 4 bases; nucleotides not matched to a gene: 11. Regions amplified from RNA transcripts were the TCR beta CDR3 regions. An initial round of RT-PCR targeting the TCR CDR3 relied on the HTBI primer set. MiXCR, applied by TCRdb to the multiplex PCR reads, yields one record per CDR3 protein. The table includes roughly 500,000 distinct CDR3 sequences, 46% detected once. Study-level points and caveats: Ophthalmopathy was separated from stable hyperthyroidism by a 13 V-J model. Most thyroid clonotypes expanded above 0.001 appeared in blood too.

With regard to this clonotype: Its target is unknown.

The source of this sequence is an adult woman with Graves' disease, either hyperthyroidism or ophthalmopathy (not recorded which). Sequencing was carried out using peripheral blood or thyroid tissue (not recorded which). The chain couples TRBV29-1 to TRBJ1-2, with TRBD1 matching over 7 bases. CDR3 coding DNA: TGCAGCGTTGAGACCGAACTCGGGACAGCCTATGGCTACACCTTC. Translated: CSVETELGTAYGYTF. The full variable domain, rest sourced from reference TRBV29-1 and TRBJ1-2, is SAVISQKPSRDICQRGTSLTIQCQVDSQVTMMFWYRQQPGQSLTLIATANQGSEATYESGFVIDKFPISRPNLTFSTLTVSNMSPEDSSIYLCSVETELGTAYGYTFGSGTRLTVV.